Below, 9 T cell receptor beta chains from the same sample are listed, as sequenced in a study of technical replicates of blood from a few donors. Generated by immunoSEQ multiplex PCR, the TCRdb table keeps only in-frame clones and is missing some. The sample holds 99,000 or so clones, around 96% seen once. Sequenced sample: T cells isolated from PBMCs. These receptors were obtained from a human donor in good health.

The rearrangement uses TRBV7-8 and TRBJ2-7; 9 bases match TRBD1. The CDR3 is made up of 15 amino acids. CDR1 and CDR2 (germline): SGHVS, FQNEAQ. J lost 2 bases, V lost 5 bases, and 7 bases had no gene match. The CDR3 reads CASSTYRGRAYEQYF. CDR3 sequence (DNA): TGTGCCAGCAGCACATACAGGGGGCGCGCCTACGAGCAGTACTTC.

This clone was seen just once. The rearrangement joins TRBV7-9 to TRBJ2-2; 7 bases line up with TRBD2. CDR3 length: 17 residues. Trimming removed 2 bases from V and 0 bases from J; junction bases left unmatched: 6. CDR1 and CDR2 (germline): SEHNR, FQNEAQ (reference sequence). The CDR3 is CASSLIAGRTNTGELFF. In DNA, the CDR3 is TGTGCCAGCAGCTTAATAGCGGGCCGGACGAACACCGGGGAGCTGTTTTTT.

Note on this clone: One junction end disagrees with the germline gene, perhaps due to a read error. This chain connects TRBV5-5 to TRBJ1-5; D remains unclear. From germline, CDR1 is SGHKS and CDR2 YYEKEE (reference sequence). The CDR3 contains 13 residues. This CDR3 reads CAGSLVTNQPQHF. The CDR3 DNA is TGTGCCGGCAGCTTGGTGACTAATCAGCCCCAGCATTTT.

J is TRBJ2-7 and V is TRBV6-5, with 10 bases matching TRBD1. The junction had 11 bases not matched to a gene; V was cut back by 4 bases and J by 5 bases. Germline V gene lookup returns CDR1 MNHEY and CDR2 SVGAGI. CDR3 length: 16 amino acids. Here the CDR3 reads CASSSLQDRGTDEQYF. The CDR3 region has the DNA TGTGCCAGCAGTTCCCTCCAGGACAGGGGGACCGACGAGCAGTACTTC.

This clone was found once. This rearrangement joins TRBV6-4 to TRBJ2-3; 10 nucleotides agree with TRBD2. The CDR3 is 15 residues long. Germline V gives CDR1 MRHNA, CDR2 SNTAGT. V shed 2 bases, J shed 6 bases, and the junction held 5 bases outside the gene matches. The DNA for the CDR3 is TGTGCCAGCAGTGACAGCGGGAGGGCCACCGATACGCAGTATTTT. The encoded protein is CASSDSGRATDTQYF.

The chain recombines TRBV7-8 with TRBJ2-6, with D possibly being TRBD1 (5 bases). The germline V gene encodes CDR1 SGHVS and CDR2 FQNEAQ. Between the trimmed V and J ends, which lost 5 bases and 2 bases, there was a span of 10 bases. The CDR3 consists of 15 residues. The CDR3 spells CASSIRVTGANVLTF. Here the CDR3 DNA reads TGTGCCAGCAGCATCAGGGTGACTGGGGCCAACGTCCTGACTTTC.

The V and J genes are TRBV12-2 and TRBJ1-5; the D segment call TRBD1 is taken from the table without a DNA check. TRBV12-2 is assigned pseudogene status. This CDR3 comprises 22 residues. The CDR3 protein is CASRLVPSTGTGTTYSNQPQHF. The CDR3 DNA sequence: TGTGCAAGTCGCTTAGTCCCTTCGACCGGGACAGGGACCACGTATAGCAATCAGCCCCAGCATTTT.

The chain combines TRBV7-8 with TRBJ2-1; TRBD2 aligns across 7 bases. V dropped 1 base and J dropped 8; count of bases not matched to a gene: 8. This CDR3 spans 15 amino acids. CDR1 is SGHVS and CDR2 is FQNEAQ in the germline V gene. CDR3 bases: TGTGCCAGCAGCTTAGGCCTAGCGGAAACTGATGAGCAGTTCTTC. It is translated as CASSLGLAETDEQFF. Full variable domain (missing parts from reference TRBV7-8 and TRBJ2-1): GAGVSQSPRYKVAKRGQDVALRCDPISGHVSLFWYQQALGQGPEFLTYFQNEAQLDKSGLPSDRFFAERPEGSVSTLKIQRTQQEDSAVYLCASSLGLAETDEQFFGPGTRLTVL.

The chain recombines TRBV6-4 with TRBJ2-1; 14 bases match TRBD2. With 3 bases clipped from V and 5 bases from J, the junction kept 0 bases outside the gene matches. The CDR3 sequence is 15 residues long. Germline CDR1 and CDR2: MRHNA and SNTAGT. The CDR3: CASSEGLAGDNEQFF. In DNA form, the CDR3 reads TGTGCCAGCAGTGAGGGACTAGCGGGAGACAATGAGCAGTTCTTC.